This T cell receptor beta chain was observed in a study of T cell responses to AZD1222 COVID-19 vaccine. General study findings and limits: Repertoires were collected only later (after the peak T cell response had occurred). Of spike-specific TCRs, nearly half reportedly target regions left unmutated in variants. Mapped onto spike, vaccine-associated CD4 TCRs spanned it and were dominant at 160-218 and 743-854.

Germline trimming cut 5 bases from V and 2 bases from J; bases unmatched to any gene: 5. Germline CDR1 SGHRS, CDR2 YFSETQ. The CDR3 totals 16 residues. Only a few counts were recorded for this clone. What it recognizes is unknown. The table came from immunoSEQ multiplex PCR; TCRdb's copy has only in-frame clones and leaves some out. The sample has about 140,000 clones; just under 95% are singletons. The receptor comes from an adult in good health. The sequences come from peripheral blood, collected on day 0 of AZD1222 vaccination. This sequence joins TRBV5-1 and TRBJ1-6; the match to TRBD1 covers 9 bases. The CDR3 loop reads CASSRQGVAYNSPLHF. The CDR3 DNA is TGCGCCAGCAGTCGACAGGGGGTGGCCTATAATTCACCCCTCCACTTT.